The 20 T cell receptor beta chains in this list originate from one sample, sequenced in a study of identical twins. TCRdb reanalysed the 5' RACE reads using MiXCR and keeps one entry per CDR3 protein. The sample gives about 460,000 distinct CDR3 sequences, around 14% of which show up once; approximately 0.52% is in the top ten. The same data also went into a second study, on yellow fever vaccine responses in identical twins.

The source material was CD4+ T cells sorted from blood. The receptor set was obtained from a woman between 18 and 29 years old in good health.

This clonotype was found a few times. The V and J genes are TRBV20-1 and TRBJ2-5, with 11 bases aligning to TRBD2. Germline CDR1 is DFQATT and CDR2 is SNEGSKA (reference sequence). The CDR3 has 15 residues. The V segment lost 0 bases and the J segment 4 bases; nucleotides outside the gene matches: 4. The CDR3 bases are TGCAGTGCTAGAGATACTAGCGGGAGCGTAGAGACCCAGTACTTC. This codes for CSARDTSGSVETQYF.

This clonotype appeared a few times. The chain couples TRBV10-3 to TRBJ1-5; 8 bases align to TRBD1. The CDR3 runs 14 residues. V was clipped by 6 bases and J by 4 bases; unmatched bases: 5. Germline-derived CDR1 and CDR2 are ENHRY and SYGVKD. The CDR3, as DNA: TGTGCCATCAGAGAAACAGGGGGGAATCAGCCCCAGCATTTT. Protein sequence: CAIRETGGNQPQHF.

This clonotype was picked up a small number of times. This CDR3 is CASSQEGLETQYF. The CDR3, as DNA: TGTGCCAGCAGCCAAGAAGGGTTGGAGACCCAGTACTTC. The chain joins TRBV3-1 to TRBJ2-5; no definite D call. The CDR3 sequence is 13 residues long. Germline V gene lookup returns CDR1 LGHDT and CDR2 YNNKEL (reference sequence). V lost 0 bases, J lost 5 bases, and 7 bases lay in between.

The chain couples TRBV7-2 to TRBJ1-1; D is unresolved. Deletions cut 1 base from V and 7 bases from J, with 10 bases between. The germline CDR1 and CDR2 sequences are SGHTA and FQGNSA. This CDR3 is 13 amino acids long. The CDR3 region is CASSLGGSVEAFF. CDR3 nucleotide sequence: TGTGCCAGCAGCTTAGGCGGGTCGGTTGAAGCTTTCTTT.

This chain uses TRBV20-1 with TRBJ2-5; 7 nucleotides match TRBD1. There are 13 residues in the CDR3. With 5 bases clipped from V and 3 bases from J, the junction kept 6 bases outside the gene matches. Germline CDR1 DFQATT, CDR2 SNEGSKA (reference sequence). As DNA, the CDR3 is TGCAGTGCTCCCCCAGGGGGAGAAGAGACCCAGTACTTC. This translates into CSAPPGGEETQYF.

The rearrangement joins TRBV28 to TRBJ1-5; TRBD1 aligns across 8 bases. Germline values: CDR1 MDHEN, CDR2 SYDVKM. CDR3 size: 12 residues. V was pared by 6 bases and J by 8 bases, with 3 bases of the junction left unmatched. Here the CDR3 reads CASRQGGEPQHF. Here the CDR3 DNA reads TGTGCCAGCAGACAGGGGGGTGAGCCCCAGCATTTT.

This clonotype was seen a handful of times. The CDR3 loop reads CASSVDGYEQYF. The CDR3 DNA reads as TGTGCCAGCAGCGTAGATGGCTACGAGCAGTACTTC. J is TRBJ2-7 and V is TRBV9; no clear D gene. The CDR3 consists of 12 residues. CDR1 is SGDLS, CDR2 YYNGEE, per germline. V lost 0 bases and J 3 bases, leaving 4 bases between the germline ends.

The chain carries TRBV24-1 and TRBJ2-5; D remains unclear. This CDR3 spans 13 amino acids. Per the germline V gene, CDR1 is KGHDR and CDR2 is SFDVKD. V lost 3 bases, J lost 2 bases, and 6 bases lay in between. In nucleotides, the CDR3 is TGTGCCACCAGTGATAAACGGCAAGAGACCCAGTACTTC. Encoded protein: CATSDKRQETQYF.

This clonotype was observed many times. This chain links TRBV12-3 or TRBV12-4 with TRBJ1-1; TRBD1 is a possible D gene (5 bases). V gave up 5 bases and J gave up 6 bases, with 10 bases separating them. The CDR3 has 12 amino acids. CDR3 in DNA: TGTGCCAGCAGTGCGACAGTCCCTGAAGCTTTCTTT. Its translation is CASSATVPEAFF.

V is TRBV7-2 and J is TRBJ2-7; D might be TRBD1 (5 bases). CDR3 length: 16 residues. Trimming pared 5 bases from V and 3 bases from J, leaving 20 bases between. Germline V CDR1 and CDR2: SGHTA, FQGNSA. The CDR3 spells CASSPWGPAPIYEQYF. The CDR3 DNA follows: TGTGCCAGCAGCCCCTGGGGCCCCGCCCCGATCTACGAGCAGTACTTC. The full variable domain, in which reference TRBV7-2 and TRBJ2-7 provide the parts outside the CDR3, is GAGVSQSPSNKVTEKGKDVELRCDPISGHTALYWYRQSLGQGLEFLIYFQGNSAPDKSGLPSDRFSAERTGGSVSTLTIQRTQQEDSAVYLCASSPWGPAPIYEQYFGPGTRLTVT.

This clonotype has only a few counts. The chain employs TRBV30 and TRBJ2-5; D unresolved. This CDR3 has 12 amino acids. Germline assignment: CDR1 GTSNPN and CDR2 SVGIG (reference sequence). V lost 5 bases and J 5 bases, leaving 12 bases between the germline ends. CDR3 protein: CAWEPVSETQYF. Here the CDR3 DNA reads TGTGCCTGGGAACCCGTTTCGGAGACCCAGTACTTC.

This clonotype was observed many times. The V call is TRBV12-3 or TRBV12-4, the J call TRBJ2-3, with 7 bases identical to TRBD1. The CDR3 has 12 amino acids. The ends lost 8 bases at V and 5 bases at J; junction bases unmatched: 4. The DNA of the CDR3 is TGTGCCAGCGAGGGACAGAGAGATACGCAGTATTTT. As protein: CASEGQRDTQYF.

This clonotype has only a few counts. The V call is TRBV7-9, the J call TRBJ1-2; 7 positions agree with TRBD1. Trimming cost V 4 bases and J 3 bases; bases outside gene matches: 8. This CDR3 is built from 15 residues. Germline CDR1 SEHNR, CDR2 FQNEAQ (reference sequence). Here the CDR3 reads CASSSQGTLYYGYTF. The CDR3, as DNA: TGTGCCAGCAGCTCACAGGGGACTCTTTACTATGGCTACACCTTC.

The chain carries TRBV28 and TRBJ1-1; D unclear. Germline V gives CDR1 MDHEN, CDR2 SYDVKM. This CDR3 spans 15 amino acids. Trimming left V 3 bases short and J 4 bases short, with 15 bases between. The DNA of the CDR3 is TGTGCCAGCAGTTTGACTCAAATTCGGGGCACTGAAGCTTTCTTT. Its protein product is CASSLTQIRGTEAFF.

This chain joins TRBV9 and TRBJ2-3; D is perhaps TRBD1 (5 bases). CDR1 and CDR2 from the germline V gene are SGDLS and YYNGEE. This CDR3 region has 13 residues. Trimming removed 8 bases from V and 2 bases from J, with 12 bases in between. In DNA form, the CDR3 reads TGTGCCAGATCAGGGTCAATCACAGATACGCAGTATTTT. The encoded protein is CARSGSITDTQYF.

The V and J genes are TRBV3-1 and TRBJ2-4; D not certain. The V gene's germline CDR1 is LGHDT and CDR2 YNNKEL (reference sequence). V lost 7 bases and J lost 0, with 13 bases in between. The length of the CDR3 is 15 residues. The CDR3 DNA follows: TGTGCCAGCACCCCCACCAGGACAGCCAAAAACATTCAGTACTTC. This translates into CASTPTRTAKNIQYF.

This clonotype was seen a few times. This chain connects TRBV7-3 to TRBJ1-5; 10 nucleotides match TRBD1. CDR3 size: 16 residues. CDR1 is SGHTA and CDR2 is FQGTGA in the germline V gene. After removal of 7 bases from V and 4 bases from J, the junction contained 10 bases not matched to a gene. CDR3 sequence (DNA): TGTGCCAGCAAGGGTCGTGGGACAGGGGTAAATCAGCCCCAGCATTTT. Its translation is CASKGRGTGVNQPQHF.

This clonotype was recorded a few times. With a much larger clone just one base away, this may be a read error. V and J are TRBV7-2 and TRBJ2-2, with 7 bases identical to TRBD1. From germline, CDR1 is SGHTA and CDR2 FQGNSA. The CDR3 spans 15 residues. The V and J ends lost 2 bases and 1 base, in that order; junction bases with no gene match: 1. The CDR3 sequence: CASSLQGVNTGELFF. In nucleotides, the CDR3 is TGTGCCAGCAGCTTACAGGGGGTGAACACCGGGGAGCTGTTTTTT. Filled out from reference TRBV7-2 and TRBJ2-2, the complete variable domain reads GAGVSQSPSNKVTEKGKDVELRCDPISGHTALYWYRQSLGQGLEFLIYFQGNSAPDKSGLPSDRFSAERTGGSVSTLTIQRTQQEDSAVYLCASSLQGVNTGELFFGEGSRLTVL.

This clonotype was counted a few times. The chain couples TRBV11-2 to TRBJ2-2; 10 bases are shared with TRBD1. Germline V gives CDR1 SGHAT, CDR2 FQNNGV. V lost 1 base to trimming and J lost 6 bases; unmatched junction nucleotides: 5. The CDR3 spans 16 residues. In DNA form, the CDR3 reads TGTGCCAGCAGCTTAGGACGGGACAGGGGCGCCGGGGAGCTGTTTTTT. This gives the protein CASSLGRDRGAGELFF.

This clonotype was counted between two and nine times. The CDR3: CASSTRRTLSETQYF. The CDR3 DNA reads as TGTGCCAGCAGCACCCGACGGACACTCTCGGAGACCCAGTACTTC. The V gene is TRBV3-1, the J gene TRBJ2-5; a possible D gene is TRBD1 (5 bases). This CDR3 has 15 amino acids. Per germline, CDR1 LGHDT and CDR2 YNNKEL (reference sequence). V was shortened by 5 bases and J by 5 bases, with 18 bases between the two germline ends.